This T cell receptor (beta chain) was recovered during a study of T cell clusters in autoimmune cytopenias. Broader study findings: TRB repertoire shifts in secondary cytopenia and chronic lymphocytic leukemia mostly reflected lymphoma, not autoimmunity. No cluster-lack signature appeared between secondary cytopenia and chronic lymphocytic leukemia patients, apparently due to lymphoma masking. Compared with active autoimmune hepatitis patients, healthy donors showed about 3.2-fold more exclusive TRB clusters.

TRB rearrangements were amplified by touch-down multiplex PCR with mixed TRB-A/B primers. After re-calling the multiplex PCR reads, TCRdb lists one entry per CDR3 protein, DNA absent. The sample's table shows more than 6,500 distinct CDR3 sequences. Each sample's input was around 250 ng genomic DNA, some 38,000 genome equivalents. According to its frequency, this clonotype is medium-sized (0.01 to 0.1%). The antigen remains unidentified. Germline lookup yields CDR1 LNHDA and CDR2 SQIVND (reference sequence). The CDR3 contains 14 residues. Sample: peripheral blood. The source of this sequence is a human donor with an autoimmune cytopenia or autoimmune hepatitis (not recorded which). The J gene is TRBJ2-1, the V gene TRBV19. CDR3 residues: CASSFESSYNEQFF.